These 10 T cell receptor beta chains originate from one sample sequenced in a study of T cell responses to AZD1222 COVID-19 vaccine. Produced via immunoSEQ multiplex PCR; TCRdb's table is partial and in-frame only. This sample has over 75,000 clones, with 85% to 90% found just once. This material consisted of peripheral blood, taken on day 0 of AZD1222 vaccination. Receptors originate from an adult in good health.

This chain uses TRBV15 with TRBJ2-3; 7 bases line up with TRBD2. Trimming removed 2 bases from V and 6 bases from J; junction bases left unmatched: 8. Germline V gene sequence: CDR1 LNHNV, CDR2 YYDKDF (reference sequence). The CDR3 length is 15 residues. CDR3 protein: CATSRPLGGSDTQYF. The DNA of the CDR3 is TGTGCCACCAGCAGACCATTAGGCGGGAGTGATACGCAGTATTTT.

This chain joins TRBV19 and TRBJ2-2; D remains unclear. CDR3 length equals 15 residues. V lost 10 bases, J lost 0 bases, and 15 bases lay in between. Germline V gene data show CDR1 as LNHDA and CDR2 as SQIVND (reference sequence). The chain's CDR3 is CATNMGATNTGELFF. CDR3 nucleotide sequence: TGTGCCACTAACATGGGCGCTACGAACACCGGGGAGCTGTTTTTT.

The V gene is TRBV11-2, the J gene TRBJ2-2; 7 bases fit TRBD1. This CDR3 contains 14 residues. V dropped 4 bases and J dropped 4; count of bases not matched to a gene: 3. CDR1 SGHAT and CDR2 FQNNGV come from the germline V gene. The CDR3 nucleotides read TGTGCCAGCAGCTACTCAGGGGGCACCGGGGAGCTGTTTTTT. It codes for CASSYSGGTGELFF.

V gene TRBV27 combines with J gene TRBJ2-5, with unresolved D. This CDR3 is 14 amino acids long. Germline-derived CDR1 and CDR2 are MNHEY and SMNVEV (reference sequence). V lost 5 bases and J 4 bases, leaving 14 bases between the germline ends. The CDR3, as DNA: TGTGCCAGCAGTAGTGAGTACCAACGAGAGACCCAGTACTTC. Its translation: CASSSEYQRETQYF.

The CDR3 protein is CATSIEGKGSYEQYF. In nucleotides, the CDR3 is TGTGCCACCAGCATTGAGGGGAAGGGGTCATACGAGCAGTACTTC. The chain carries TRBV15 and TRBJ2-7; D is tentatively TRBD1 or TRBD2 (5 bases each). Deletions cut 4 bases from V and 4 bases from J, with 17 bases between. This CDR3 region has 15 residues. Germline loops: CDR1 LNHNV, CDR2 YYDKDF (reference sequence).

The DNA of the CDR3 is TGCGCCAGCAGTCGTACGGACTCTGGAAACACCATATATTTT. Amino acids: CASSRTDSGNTIYF. The rearrangement links TRBV5-1 to TRBJ1-3; D call uncertain. Deletions cut 5 bases from V and 0 bases from J, with 9 bases between. In germline, CDR1 is SGHRS, CDR2 YFSETQ. CDR3 length: 14 amino acids.

The J gene is TRBJ2-5, the V gene TRBV14; D is unclear. Germline V gives CDR1 SGHDN, CDR2 FVKESK. With 0 bases removed from V and 4 bases from J, the gap between germline ends came to 6 bases. The length of the CDR3 is 13 residues. The CDR3 loop reads CASSQDFVETQYF. The CDR3 nucleotides are TGTGCCAGCAGCCAAGATTTCGTAGAGACCCAGTACTTC.

The rearrangement links TRBV14 to TRBJ2-3, with D unresolved. Germline V gene lookup returns CDR1 SGHDN and CDR2 FVKESK. This CDR3 has 12 residues. The V end was cut by 4 bases, the J end by 1 base, with 3 bases between. In nucleotides, the CDR3 is TGTGCCAGCAGCCCCCGCACAGATACGCAGTATTTT. The encoded protein is CASSPRTDTQYF. Drawing the rest from reference TRBV14 and TRBJ2-3, the complete variable domain is EAGVTQFPSHSVIEKGQTVTLRCDPISGHDNLYWYRRVMGKEIKFLLHFVKESKQDESGMPNNRFLAERTGGTYSTLKVQPAELEDSGVYFCASSPRTDTQYFGPGTRLTVL.

This sequence joins TRBV3-1 (or the pseudogene TRBV3-2) and TRBJ2-2; D is unclear. The CDR3 extends over 17 amino acids. Trimming left V 4 bases short and J 7 bases short, with 22 bases between. CDR1 LGHDT and CDR2 YNNKEL come from the germline V gene (reference sequence). The CDR3 sequence is CASSPYAIARRVGELFF. The CDR3 DNA reads TGTGCCAGCAGCCCCTACGCGATTGCCCGTAGGGTCGGGGAGCTGTTTTTT.

The chain employs TRBV5-4 and TRBJ1-3; the D is unclear. CDR1 and CDR2 from the germline V gene are SGHNT and YYREEE (reference sequence). The CDR3 loop spans 15 amino acids. Trimming removed 0 bases from V and 2 bases from J, with 9 bases in between. CDR3 residues: CASSLGPDPGNTIYF. The CDR3 bases are TGTGCCAGCAGCTTGGGGCCAGACCCTGGAAACACCATATATTTT.